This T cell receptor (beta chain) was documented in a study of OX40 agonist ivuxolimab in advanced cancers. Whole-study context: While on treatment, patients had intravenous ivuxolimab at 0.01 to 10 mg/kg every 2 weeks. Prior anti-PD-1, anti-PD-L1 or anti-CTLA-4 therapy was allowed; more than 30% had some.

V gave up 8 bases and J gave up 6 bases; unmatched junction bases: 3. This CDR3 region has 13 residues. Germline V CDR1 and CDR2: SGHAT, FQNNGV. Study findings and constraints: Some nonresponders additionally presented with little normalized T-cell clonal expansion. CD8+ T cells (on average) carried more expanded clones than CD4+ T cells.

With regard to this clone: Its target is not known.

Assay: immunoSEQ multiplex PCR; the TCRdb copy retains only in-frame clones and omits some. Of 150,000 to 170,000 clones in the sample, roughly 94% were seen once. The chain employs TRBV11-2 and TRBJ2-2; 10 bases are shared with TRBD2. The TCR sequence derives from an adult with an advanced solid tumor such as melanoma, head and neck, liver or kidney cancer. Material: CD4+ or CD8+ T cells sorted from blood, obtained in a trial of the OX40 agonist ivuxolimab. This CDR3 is CASGLAGAGELFF. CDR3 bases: TGTGCCAGCGGGCTAGCGGGAGCCGGGGAGCTGTTTTTT.